This passage covers 6 T cell receptor beta chains from one sample sequenced in a study of blood T cell repertoires in COVID-19. Using immunoSEQ multiplex PCR, the repertoire was profiled, and TCRdb retains in-frame clones only, with some absent. The sample holds about 73,000 clones, over 60% seen once. Sequences were obtained from peripheral blood. These receptor sequences come from a man in his 70s with COVID-19, enrolled during active disease.

This clone has a handful of counts. The J gene is TRBJ1-2, the V gene TRBV6-2 or TRBV6-3, with a weak D call TRBD1 (5 bases). Germline V CDR1 and CDR2: MNHEY, SVGEGT. The germline V and J ends were trimmed by 2 bases and 0 bases, with 16 bases remaining between them. The CDR3 extends over 17 amino acids. The CDR3 reads CASSYGAGRTTNYGYTF. The DNA for the CDR3 is TGTGCCAGCAGTTACGGGGCCGGCAGGACCACTAACTATGGCTACACCTTC.

The V gene is TRBV27, the J gene TRBJ2-3; 7 nucleotides align to TRBD2. CDR3 length equals 13 residues. V lost 10 bases and J lost 6; bases outside the gene matches: 10. Looked up from germline, CDR1 is MNHEY and CDR2 is SMNVEV (reference sequence). CDR3 DNA: TGTGCCACCTACTGGCGGGAGAGGGATACGCAGTATTTT. Protein: CATYWRERDTQYF.

The genes are TRBV28 and TRBJ2-7; TRBD2 might be the D (6 bases). Trimming took 2 bases from V and 0 from J, leaving 14 bases between them. The CDR3 runs to 16 residues. Per the germline V gene, CDR1 is MDHEN and CDR2 is SYDVKM. CDR3 sequence: CASSLGGALGSYEQYF. In DNA, the CDR3 is TGTGCCAGCAGTTTAGGAGGGGCCCTTGGCTCCTACGAGCAGTACTTC.

The chain links TRBV6-5 to TRBJ2-7, with TRBD1 as a possible D gene (5 bases). CDR1 is MNHEY, CDR2 SVGAGI, per germline. The CDR3 length is 15 residues. Trimming took 6 bases from V and 3 from J, leaving 18 bases between them. As DNA, the CDR3 is TGTGCCAGCAGGCCGGTGGCCCCTCAGGGCTACGAGCAGTACTTC. Translated, it gives CASRPVAPQGYEQYF.

J is TRBJ1-1 and V is TRBV5-6, with 10 bases that match TRBD1. Germline lookup yields CDR1 SGHDT and CDR2 YYEEEE. With 3 bases clipped from V and 11 bases from J, the junction kept 7 bases outside the gene matches. The CDR3 has 13 amino acids. CDR3: CASSWGQGPMAFF. The CDR3 coding sequence is TGTGCCAGCAGCTGGGGACAGGGGCCTATGGCTTTCTTT.

The rearrangement uses TRBV19 and TRBJ2-7, with 9 bases fitting TRBD2. The CDR3 is made up of 17 amino acids. The V and J ends lost 1 base and 4 bases, in that order; junction bases with no gene match: 11. CDR1 and CDR2 from the germline V gene are LNHDA and SQIVND (reference sequence). CDR3 in DNA: TGTGCCAGTAGTATAGTTCTGGCTAGCGGGATTATGTACGAGCAGTACTTC. Amino acids: CASSIVLASGIMYEQYF.